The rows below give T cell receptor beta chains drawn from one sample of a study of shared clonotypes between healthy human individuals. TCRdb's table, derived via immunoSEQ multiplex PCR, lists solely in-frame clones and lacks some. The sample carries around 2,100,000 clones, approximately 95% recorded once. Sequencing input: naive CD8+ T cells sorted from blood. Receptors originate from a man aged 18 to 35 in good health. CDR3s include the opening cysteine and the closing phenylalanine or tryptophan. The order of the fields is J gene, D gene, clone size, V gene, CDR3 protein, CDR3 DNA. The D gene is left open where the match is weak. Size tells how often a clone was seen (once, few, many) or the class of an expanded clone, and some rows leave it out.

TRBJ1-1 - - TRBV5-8 CASSFGGVGTEAFF TGTGCCAGCAGTTTTGGGGGTGTCGGCACTGAAGCTTTCTTT
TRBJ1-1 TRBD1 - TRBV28 CASSLYGQDLNTEAFF TGTGCCAGCAGTTTGTACGGACAGGACCTGAACACTGAAGCTTTCTTT
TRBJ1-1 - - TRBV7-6 CASSLGSEGRDTEAFF TGTGCCAGCAGCTTAGGGTCAGAGGGTAGGGACACTGAAGCTTTCTTT
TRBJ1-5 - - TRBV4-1 CASSQVGAGLQPQHF TGCGCCAGCAGCCAAGTTGGGGCAGGGCTACAGCCCCAGCATTTT
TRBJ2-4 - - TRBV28 CAGSGGPKNIQYF TGTGCCGGCTCGGGGGGCCCCAAAAACATTCAGTACTTC
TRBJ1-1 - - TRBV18 CASSPPMGPWDTEAFF TGTGCCAGCTCACCACCGATGGGGCCCTGGGACACTGAAGCTTTCTTT
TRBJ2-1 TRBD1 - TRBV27 CASSFSGGDSYNEQFF TGTGCCAGCAGTTTCTCAGGGGGCGACTCCTACAATGAGCAGTTCTTC
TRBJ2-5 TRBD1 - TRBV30 CAWSAGTAQETQYF TGTGCCTGGAGTGCCGGGACAGCTCAAGAGACCCAGTACTTC
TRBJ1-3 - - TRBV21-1 CASPLGGGSTIYF TGTGCCAGCCCCCTCGGAGGGGGAAGCACCATATATTTT
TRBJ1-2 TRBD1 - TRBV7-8 CASTVGPGQGNYGYTF TGTGCCAGCACCGTGGGGCCGGGACAGGGGAACTATGGCTACACCTTC
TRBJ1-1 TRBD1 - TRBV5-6 CASSPGTGQEAFF TGTGCCAGCAGCCCCGGGACAGGGCAAGAAGCTTTCTTT
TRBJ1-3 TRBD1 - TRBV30 CAWLGTGVSGNTIYF TGTGCCTGGCTTGGGACAGGGGTCTCTGGAAACACCATATATTTT
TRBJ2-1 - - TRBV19 CASSMDNSFNEQFF TGTGCCAGTAGTATGGATAACAGTTTCAATGAGCAGTTCTTC
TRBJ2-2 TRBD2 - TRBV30 CASSGGELFF TGTGCCTCTAGCGGCGGGGAGCTGTTTTTT
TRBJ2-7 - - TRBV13 CASRASSGDEQYF TGTGCCAGCAGAGCATCCTCAGGCGACGAGCAGTACTTC
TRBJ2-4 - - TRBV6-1 CASSELGALDIQYF TGTGCCAGCAGTGAACTGGGGGCTTTAGACATTCAGTACTTC
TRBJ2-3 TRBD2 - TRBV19 CASSIVGLASTDTQYF TGTGCCAGTAGTATAGTGGGACTAGCGAGCACAGATACGCAGTATTTT
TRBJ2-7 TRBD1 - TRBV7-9 CASSRYRDSYEQYF TGTGCCAGCAGCAGGTACCGGGACAGCTACGAGCAGTACTTC
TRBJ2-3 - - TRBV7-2 CASSLGLLDTQYF TGTGCCAGCAGCTTAGGGTTGCTAGATACGCAGTATTTT
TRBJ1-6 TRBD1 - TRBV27 CASTLTGANSPLHF TGTGCCAGCACCCTCACAGGGGCGAATTCACCCCTCCACTTT
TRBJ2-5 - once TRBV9 CASSVGGGTETQYF TGTGCCAGCAGCGTAGGTGGTGGGACAGAGACCCAGTACTTC
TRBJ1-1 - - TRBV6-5 CACRALGSYTEAFF TGTGCCTGCCGAGCTCTGGGCTCCTACACTGAAGCTTTCTTT
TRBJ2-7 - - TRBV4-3 CASSQDGASYEQYF TGCGCCAGCAGCCAAGATGGCGCGTCCTACGAGCAGTACTTC
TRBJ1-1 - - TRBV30 CAWSVTAFRGGASRPDSEAFF TGTGCCTGGAGTGTAACGGCTTTTCGCGGGGGCGCCTCGCGACCGGACTCTGAAGCTTTCTTT
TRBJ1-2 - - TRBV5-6 CASSYPTGDYGYTF TGTGCCAGCAGCTACCCTACGGGGGACTATGGCTACACCTTC
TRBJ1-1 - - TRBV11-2 CASSPEFNTEAFF TGTGCCAGCAGCCCAGAGTTCAACACTGAAGCTTTCTTT
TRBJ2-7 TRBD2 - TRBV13 CASSSGLATSYEQYF TGTGCCAGCAGCTCGGGACTAGCGACCTCCTACGAGCAGTACTTC
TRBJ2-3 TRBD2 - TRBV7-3 CASSSGGAADTQYF TGTGCCAGCAGCTCCGGGGGGGCGGCAGATACGCAGTATTTT
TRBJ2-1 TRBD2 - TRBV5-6 CASSLGLAGLLNEQFF TGTGCCAGCAGCTTGGGCCTAGCGGGCCTCCTCAATGAGCAGTTCTTC
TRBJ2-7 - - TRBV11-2 CASSLAQGSYEQYF TGTGCCAGCAGCTTGGCCCAGGGCTCCTACGAGCAGTACTTC
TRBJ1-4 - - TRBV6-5 CASSFRTASNEKLFF TGTGCCAGCAGTTTTAGGACAGCCTCTAATGAAAAACTGTTTTTT
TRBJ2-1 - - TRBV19 CASSIGDYNEQFF TGTGCCAGTAGTATTGGAGACTACAATGAGCAGTTCTTC
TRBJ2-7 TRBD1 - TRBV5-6 CASSLGQGDEQYF TGTGCCAGCAGCTTGGGGCAGGGGGACGAGCAGTACTTC
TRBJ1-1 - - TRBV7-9 CASSITSMGRGAFF TGTGCCAGCAGCATAACAAGCATGGGCCGTGGGGCTTTCTTT
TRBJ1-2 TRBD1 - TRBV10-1 CASSEGRQGESLGYTF TGCGCCAGCAGTGAGGGTCGACAGGGAGAGTCGCTTGGCTACACCTTC
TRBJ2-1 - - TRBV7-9 CASSRESLAYNEQFF TGTGCCAGCAGTCGGGAGTCCCTAGCTTACAATGAGCAGTTCTTC
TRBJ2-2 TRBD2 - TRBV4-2 CASSEENLGLAGIDGELFF TGTGCCAGCAGCGAAGAAAACTTAGGGTTAGCGGGGATAGACGGGGAGCTGTTTTTT
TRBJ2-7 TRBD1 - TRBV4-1 CASSQGGQVFSYEQYF TGCGCCAGCAGCCAAGGAGGACAGGTCTTCTCCTACGAGCAGTACTTC
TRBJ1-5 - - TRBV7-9 CASRLARQAPNQPQHF TGTGCCAGCAGACTAGCCCGACAGGCCCCTAATCAGCCCCAGCATTTT
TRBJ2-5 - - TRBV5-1 CASSLELLGYRETQYF TGCGCCAGCAGCTTGGAATTGCTAGGGTATAGAGAGACCCAGTACTTC
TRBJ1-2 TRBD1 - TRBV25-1 CASSDGTADFNYGYTF TGTGCCAGCAGTGACGGGACAGCCGATTTCAACTATGGCTACACCTTC
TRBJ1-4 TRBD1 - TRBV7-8 CASSLTGGNEKLFF TGTGCCAGCAGCTTGACAGGGGGTAATGAAAAACTGTTTTTT
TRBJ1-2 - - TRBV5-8 CASSLGGDSFYGYTF TGTGCCAGCAGCTTGGGTGGAGACTCCTTTTATGGCTACACCTTC
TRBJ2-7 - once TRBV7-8 CASSLGDSYEQYF TGTGCCAGCAGCCTGGGGGATTCCTACGAGCAGTACTTC
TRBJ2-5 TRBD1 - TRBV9 CASSAGTGSFQETQYF TGTGCCAGCAGCGCCGGGACAGGGAGTTTCCAAGAGACCCAGTACTTC
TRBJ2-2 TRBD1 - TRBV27 CASRGWTGDNTGELFF TGTGCCAGCAGGGGATGGACAGGGGACAACACCGGGGAGCTGTTTTTT
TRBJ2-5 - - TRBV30 CAWSLVFIETQYF TGTGCCTGGAGTCTCGTCTTCATCGAGACCCAGTACTTC